Listed below are T cell receptor beta chains from one sample, sequenced in a study of blood T cell repertoires in COVID-19. Profiled with immunoSEQ multiplex PCR; TCRdb holds only in-frame clones, not every one. The data show 200,000 to 300,000 clones, around nine tenths seen once. The sample taken for sequencing was peripheral blood. Source of these receptors: a woman aged 40 to 50 who had recovered from COVID-19. Both conserved end residues are part of each CDR3. A D gene is named only where the DNA matches it firmly. The listing skips clone size in some rows; elsewhere it reads once, few, many or a size class.

d_call,clone_size,j_call,cdr3_length,v_call,cdr3_aa,cdr3_nt
NA,NA,TRBJ1-6,15,TRBV4-1,CASTEAGAYNSPLHF,TGCGCCAGCACCGAGGCAGGGGCCTATAATTCACCCCTCCACTTT
TRBD2,NA,TRBJ2-3,15,TRBV2,CASIGGRARADTQYF,TGTGCCAGCATTGGGGGGAGGGCTAGGGCAGATACGCAGTATTTT
TRBD2,NA,TRBJ2-3,18,TRBV7-3,CASSPWGVSGRTTDTQYF,TGTGCCAGCAGCCCATGGGGGGTTAGCGGGCGAACCACAGATACGCAGTATTTT
TRBD1,NA,TRBJ2-3,14,TRBV19,CASAPGQGGDTQYF,TGTGCCAGCGCCCCGGGACAGGGGGGAGATACGCAGTATTTT
NA,NA,TRBJ2-1,14,TRBV18,CASSPQLGGNEQFF,TGTGCCAGCTCACCACAGTTAGGGGGCAATGAGCAGTTCTTC
TRBD1,NA,TRBJ1-1,14,TRBV3-1/TRBV3-2,CASSQWDRGLDAFF,TGTGCCAGCAGCCAGTGGGACAGGGGGCTTGATGCTTTCTTT
NA,NA,TRBJ1-6,15,TRBV7-2,CASSKGGGSGSPLHF,TGTGCCAGCAGCAAAGGGGGGGGGTCGGGCTCACCCCTCCACTTT
NA,NA,TRBJ1-1,14,TRBV25-1,CASSVGGVNTEAFF,TGTGCCAGCAGTGTCGGGGGGGTAAACACTGAAGCTTTCTTT
NA,NA,TRBJ1-3,15,TRBV7-9,CASSPRGFSGNTIYF,TGTGCCAGCAGCCCCCGGGGATTCTCTGGAAACACCATATATTTT
NA,NA,TRBJ2-3,15,TRBV19,CASSPLDSTTDTQYF,TGTGCCAGTAGTCCCCTAGACTCCACCACAGATACGCAGTATTTT
NA,NA,TRBJ1-1,14,TRBV24-1,CATSSAGANTEAFF,TGTGCCACCAGTAGTGCAGGGGCGAACACTGAAGCTTTCTTT
NA,NA,TRBJ2-1,16,TRBV21-1,CASSLLAGVGYNEQFF,TGTGCCAGCAGCCTTCTAGCGGGAGTGGGCTACAATGAGCAGTTCTTC
NA,NA,TRBJ1-3,12,TRBV19,CASWRSGNTIYF,TGTGCCAGCTGGAGGTCTGGAAACACCATATATTTT
NA,NA,TRBJ2-7,12,TRBV12-3/TRBV12-4,CASSPDNYEQYF,TGTGCCAGCAGTCCCGACAACTACGAGCAGTACTTC
TRBD2,NA,TRBJ2-3,17,TRBV11-3,CASSPGTSGRATDTQYF,TGTGCCAGCAGCCCCGGGACTAGCGGGAGAGCGACAGATACGCAGTATTTT
TRBD2,NA,TRBJ2-1,15,TRBV5-5,CASSPGLAADNEQFF,TGTGCCAGCAGCCCGGGACTAGCGGCCGACAATGAGCAGTTCTTC
NA,NA,TRBJ1-3,15,TRBV27,CASSRGGRLGNTIYF,TGTGCCAGCAGTCGCGGGGGCCGGCTTGGAAACACCATATATTTT
TRBD2,few,TRBJ2-1,14,TRBV9,CASSPRGSRHEQFF,TGTGCCAGCAGCCCCCGCGGGAGTAGGCATGAGCAGTTCTTC
TRBD2,NA,TRBJ2-7,15,TRBV6-1,CASSEVGGRAYEQYF,TGTGCCAGCAGTGAAGTGGGCGGGAGAGCCTACGAGCAGTACTTC
NA,NA,TRBJ2-3,15,TRBV9,CASSGGVAVTDTQYF,TGTGCCAGCAGCGGGGGGGTAGCGGTCACAGATACGCAGTATTTT
NA,NA,TRBJ1-1,12,TRBV2,CASRGGSTEAFF,TGTGCCAGTAGGGGGGGGAGCACTGAAGCTTTCTTT
NA,NA,TRBJ2-1,16,TRBV24-1,CATSDVAARGYNEQFF,TGTGCCACCAGTGATGTTGCAGCGAGAGGGTACAATGAGCAGTTCTTC
NA,NA,TRBJ1-6,15,TRBV6-6,CAAGGGRSYNSPLHF,TGTGCCGCGGGGGGTGGGAGGTCCTATAATTCACCCCTCCACTTT
TRBD2,NA,TRBJ2-2,16,TRBV3-1/TRBV3-2,CASSQAPSGNTGELFF,TGTGCCAGCAGCCAAGCTCCTAGCGGGAACACCGGGGAGCTGTTTTTT
NA,once,TRBJ2-1,13,TRBV7-2,CASSLGARDPQFF,TGTGCCAGCAGCTTAGGGGCCCGGGATCCGCAGTTCTTC
TRBD2,NA,TRBJ2-5,19,TRBV4-1,CASSQDWSPGLAVQETQYF,TGCGCCAGCAGCCAAGATTGGAGCCCGGGACTAGCGGTTCAAGAGACCCAGTACTTC
NA,few,TRBJ1-6,15,TRBV9,CASSVGGGGPSPLHF,TGTGCCAGCAGCGTAGGTGGCGGGGGGCCTTCACCCCTCCACTTT
NA,NA,TRBJ2-7,15,TRBV18,CASSPRTGSSYEQYF,TGTGCCAGCTCACCAAGGACGGGAAGCTCCTACGAGCAGTACTTC
NA,NA,TRBJ1-5,13,TRBV5-4,CASSRDWGQPQHF,TGTGCCAGCAGCAGGGACTGGGGTCAGCCCCAGCATTTT
TRBD1,NA,TRBJ1-2,13,TRBV11-2,CASGQPGGHGYTF,TGTGCCAGCGGCCAGCCAGGGGGCCATGGCTACACCTTC
TRBD2,once,TRBJ2-1,15,TRBV9,CASSVDGRGWNEQFF,TGTGCCAGCAGCGTAGACGGGAGGGGCTGGAATGAGCAGTTCTTC
TRBD2,NA,TRBJ2-1,16,TRBV7-8,CASSRPGLAAYNEQFF,TGTGCCAGCAGCCGACCGGGACTAGCGGCATACAATGAGCAGTTCTTC
TRBD2,NA,TRBJ2-1,15,TRBV19,CASSMAGGPYNEQFF,TGTGCCAGTAGTATGGCGGGAGGGCCGTACAATGAGCAGTTCTTC
TRBD2,NA,TRBJ2-3,19,TRBV11-3,CASSRHGGTSGRATDTQYF,TGTGCCAGCAGCCGCCATGGGGGGACTAGCGGGAGGGCCACAGATACGCAGTATTTT
TRBD2,NA,TRBJ2-1,15,TRBV7-6,CASSLLAERYNEQFF,TGTGCCAGCAGCTTGCTAGCGGAACGATACAATGAGCAGTTCTTC
NA,once,TRBJ1-2,16,TRBV7-9,CASSPPRGQRTYGYTF,TGTGCCAGCAGCCCACCGCGAGGACAGCGCACCTATGGCTACACCTTC
TRBD2,NA,TRBJ2-3,17,TRBV10-3,CAISSPTSGGLTDTQYF,TGTGCCATCAGTTCCCCTACTAGCGGAGGCCTCACAGATACGCAGTATTTT
NA,NA,TRBJ1-1,13,TRBV24-1,CATSDFGATEAFF,TGTGCCACCAGTGATTTTGGAGCGACTGAAGCTTTCTTT
TRBD1,few,TRBJ1-1,14,TRBV7-9,CASSQQGFITEAFF,TGTGCCAGCAGCCAACAGGGGTTTATCACTGAAGCTTTCTTT
NA,NA,TRBJ1-4,13,TRBV5-4,CASSLTENEKLFF,TGTGCCAGCAGCTTGACGGAGAATGAAAAACTGTTTTTT
NA,NA,TRBJ2-3,15,TRBV7-9,CASRPSGLRADTQYF,TGTGCCAGCAGGCCCTCGGGGTTGCGGGCAGATACGCAGTATTTT
NA,NA,TRBJ2-2,16,TRBV5-1,CASSLVAGLNTGELFF,TGCGCCAGCAGCTTGGTAGCAGGACTAAACACCGGGGAGCTGTTTTTT
TRBD2,few,TRBJ2-7,15,TRBV28,CASSLWAGGNYEQYF,TGTGCCAGCAGTTTATGGGCGGGGGGTAATTACGAGCAGTACTTC
TRBD2,NA,TRBJ2-3,13,TRBV29-1,CSVGGRATDTQYF,TGCAGCGTTGGCGGGAGGGCCACAGATACGCAGTATTTT
NA,NA,TRBJ2-3,14,TRBV6-4,CASRDSWGADTQYF,TGTGCCAGCCGGGACAGTTGGGGGGCAGATACGCAGTATTTT
TRBD2,NA,TRBJ2-1,15,TRBV11-3,CASSLTGGPWDEQFF,TGTGCCAGCAGCTTAACGGGAGGGCCATGGGATGAGCAGTTCTTC
TRBD1,NA,TRBJ1-2,13,TRBV7-9,CASSWGQDYGYTF,TGTGCCAGCAGCTGGGGACAGGACTATGGCTACACCTTC
NA,NA,TRBJ2-1,15,TRBV6-6,CASSYVISGNNEQFF,TGTGCCAGCAGTTACGTCATTAGCGGAAACAATGAGCAGTTCTTC
NA,NA,TRBJ1-1,14,TRBV30,CAWTVRGWNTEAFF,TGTGCCTGGACCGTAAGGGGCTGGAACACTGAAGCTTTCTTT
TRBD2,NA,TRBJ2-1,15,TRBV6-6,CASRNPGTSGNEQFF,TGTGCCAGCAGGAATCCCGGGACTAGCGGAAATGAGCAGTTCTTC
TRBD2,NA,TRBJ2-1,18,TRBV6-2/TRBV6-3,CASSPGGKGLAGVGEQFF,TGTGCCAGCAGCCCCGGGGGGAAGGGACTAGCGGGAGTTGGTGAGCAGTTCTTC
TRBD1,NA,TRBJ1-4,15,TRBV5-4,CASSLFQGGDEKLFF,TGTGCCAGCAGCTTGTTTCAGGGGGGAGATGAAAAACTGTTTTTT
TRBD2,NA,TRBJ2-3,16,TRBV7-9,CASSPPGDPGGDTQYF,TGTGCCAGCAGCCCCCCGGGCGACCCGGGGGGAGATACGCAGTATTTT
TRBD1,few,TRBJ1-5,16,TRBV4-1,CASSQEWTGGGQPQHF,TGCGCCAGCAGCCAAGAATGGACAGGGGGAGGGCAGCCCCAGCATTTT